Below are 12 T cell receptor beta chains sequenced from a single sample in a study of vaccination effects on CD4 cells after COVID-19. Viral peptide pool expansion of antigen-specific CD4+ T cells preceded sequencing in the ViraFEST assay. Isolating CD4+ T cells followed ten to eleven days of culture. Participants completed two doses of the BNT162b2 or mRNA-1273 vaccine. This table comes from immunoSEQ multiplex PCR, and its TCRdb copy is limited to in-frame clones, with some not included. The table shows tens of thousands of clones, with approximately 64% occurring only once. What these receptors recognize is not known. The specimen was CD4+ T cells from PBMCs cultured with SARS-CoV-2 spike peptides, collected after COVID-19 vaccination. The receptors were sampled from a human donor who received a COVID-19 vaccine.

The chain links TRBV5-1 to TRBJ2-7; D possibly corresponds to TRBD1 (6 bases). This CDR3 comprises 15 residues. V lost 0 bases and J lost 5, with 15 bases in between. Germline V gene data show CDR1 as SGHRS and CDR2 as YFSETQ. The CDR3 protein is CASSLEARGINEQYF. The DNA for the CDR3 is TGCGCCAGCAGCTTGGAGGCCAGGGGAATCAACGAGCAGTACTTC.

This CDR3 is CASSQILTYEQYF. The CDR3 DNA is TGCGCCAGCAGCCAAATTCTCACCTACGAGCAGTACTTC. This chain links TRBV4-1 with TRBJ2-7, with D unresolved. Germline lookup yields CDR1 MGHRA and CDR2 YSYEKL. V was shortened by 2 bases and J by 2 bases, with 7 bases between the two germline ends. The CDR3 consists of 13 residues.

The chain joins TRBV3-1 (or the pseudogene TRBV3-2) to TRBJ2-3; 12 bases align to TRBD2. V shed 0 bases, J shed 4 bases, and the junction held 8 bases outside the gene matches. CDR1 is LGHDT and CDR2 is YNNKEL in the germline V gene (reference sequence). The CDR3 length is 18 residues. The CDR3 region is CASSQDRGLAGLADTQYF. DNA for the CDR3: TGTGCCAGCAGCCAAGATCGCGGACTAGCGGGGCTGGCAGATACGCAGTATTTT.

V and J are TRBV5-1 and TRBJ2-1; 7 nucleotides line up with TRBD1. The CDR3 loop spans 15 amino acids. Losses at the gene ends were 1 base for V and 0 bases for J; bases not matched to a gene: 1. CDR1 and CDR2 from the germline V gene are SGHRS and YFSETQ. The CDR3 sequence is CASSLSGGSYNEQFF. As DNA, the CDR3 is TGCGCCAGCAGCTTGTCAGGGGGCTCCTACAATGAGCAGTTCTTC.

V and J are TRBV14 and TRBJ2-1, with 8 positions matching TRBD2. After removal of 4 bases from V and 9 bases from J, the junction contained 14 bases not matched to a gene. Germline V gene lookup returns CDR1 SGHDN and CDR2 FVKESK. The CDR3 runs 16 residues. The CDR3 DNA follows: TGTGCCAGCAGCCTCAGGGGTGAGGGACTAGTGCGTGAGCAGTTCTTC. It encodes CASSLRGEGLVREQFF. Full variable domain (remainder filled in from reference TRBV14 and TRBJ2-1): EAGVTQFPSHSVIEKGQTVTLRCDPISGHDNLYWYRRVMGKEIKFLLHFVKESKQDESGMPNNRFLAERTGGTYSTLKVQPAELEDSGVYFCASSLRGEGLVREQFFGPGTRLTVL.

The gene calls are TRBV15 and TRBJ1-6; 7 bases are shared with TRBD1. Germline CDR1 reads LNHNV; CDR2 reads YYDKDF (reference sequence). The V gene end was trimmed by 3 bases and the J gene end by 4 bases; junction bases not matched to a gene: 6. The CDR3 runs to 16 residues. The CDR3 DNA reads TGTGCCACCAGCAGGAGGGACAGAAGTTATAATTCACCCCTCCACTTT. This sequence encodes CATSRRDRSYNSPLHF.

This clone occurred a few times. The genes are TRBV7-2 and TRBJ2-7; D is tentatively TRBD1 or TRBD2 (5 bases each). Germline V CDR1 and CDR2: SGHTA, FQGNSA. V was clipped by 3 bases and J by 5 bases, with 14 bases between them. The CDR3 runs 14 residues. The CDR3 spells CASSFPLGVNEQYF. The CDR3 coding sequence is TGTGCCAGCAGCTTCCCCTTGGGGGTTAACGAGCAGTACTTC.

The chain has TRBV18 and TRBJ2-7, with unresolved D. V was cut by 1 base and J by 4 bases, with 8 bases left in between. The CDR3 is 13 residues long. The germline V gene has CDR1 KGHSH and CDR2 LQKENI. The CDR3 reads CASSPQKVYEQYF. CDR3 DNA sequence: TGTGCCAGCTCACCACAGAAGGTATACGAGCAGTACTTC.

The rearrangement links TRBV7-7 to TRBJ2-7; D is possibly TRBD1 or TRBD2 (6 bases each). The CDR3 runs 14 residues. The V and J ends lost 1 base and 5 bases respectively, with 12 bases between them. The V gene's germline CDR1 is SSHAT and CDR2 FNYEAQ (reference sequence). CDR3 DNA: TGTGCCAGCAGCTTAGGGGGGGCGGCCGACGAGCAGTACTTC. Protein sequence: CASSLGGAADEQYF.

The chain joins TRBV2 to TRBJ2-2; D gene unclear. Trimming pared 4 bases from V and 3 bases from J, leaving 6 bases between. Germline assignment: CDR1 SNHLY and CDR2 FYNNEI. This CDR3 comprises 13 residues. CDR3: CASSAQYTGELFF. Here the CDR3 DNA reads TGTGCCAGCAGTGCCCAGTACACCGGGGAGCTGTTTTTT.

The chain employs TRBV24-1 and TRBJ2-3; D is unresolved. V dropped 6 bases and J dropped 3 bases, with 3 bases sitting between them. The CDR3 is made up of 11 amino acids. Germline loops: CDR1 KGHDR, CDR2 SFDVKD. The CDR3 loop is CATSLTDTQYF. The CDR3 bases are TGTGCCACCAGTTTAACAGATACGCAGTATTTT.

The V and J genes are TRBV18 and TRBJ2-7; the D is unclear. The CDR3 is made up of 13 amino acids. With 3 bases removed from V and 2 bases from J, the gap between germline ends came to 8 bases. Looked up from germline, CDR1 is KGHSH and CDR2 is LQKENI. For the CDR3, the DNA is TGTGCCAGCTCACCCGCCGCGGCCTACGAGCAGTACTTC. Translated, it gives CASSPAAAYEQYF.